These 2 T cell receptor beta chains share one sample of origin, sequenced in a study of response to subunit inactivated influenza vaccine. TCRdb re-derived calls from the RT-PCR reads in MiXCR, one entry per CDR3 protein. This sample has hundreds of thousands of distinct CDR3 sequences, with over 9% found just once. The sample also formed part of further work on T cells expressing NK-cell markers. That work adds: UMI-tagged 5'RACE template switching yielded the TCR beta cDNA.

The input for sequencing was PBMCs from blood, taken on the day of vaccination. The receptors were sampled from a man aged 50 or older who received an inactivated influenza vaccine.

This clonotype has more than one count but fewer than ten. V gene TRBV24-1 combines with J gene TRBJ2-2; no definite D call. V was clipped by 7 bases and J by 3 bases, with 8 bases between them. The CDR3 has 13 amino acids. Per the germline V gene, CDR1 is KGHDR and CDR2 is SFDVKD. This CDR3 reads CATRDGDTGELFF. For the CDR3, the DNA is TGTGCCACCAGGGACGGTGACACCGGGGAGCTGTTTTTT.

V usage is TRBV10-3 and J usage is TRBJ2-3; D possibly corresponds to TRBD2 (6 bases). The CDR3 runs 14 residues. Germline V lookup: CDR1 ENHRY, CDR2 SYGVKD. The V end lost 6 bases, the J end lost 0 bases, and 10 bases lay between the germline ends. The CDR3 DNA reads as TGTGCCATCAGCCGAGGGACTAGCACAGATACGCAGTATTTT. Translation: CAISRGTSTDTQYF.